This entry lists 27 T cell receptor beta chains sequenced from one sample in a study of a mutant IDH1 vaccine in newly diagnosed glioma. These receptors lack a known antigen. Data came from immunoSEQ multiplex PCR; TCRdb stores just in-frame clones and leaves some out. The table records 53,000 or so clones, roughly 73% of them present only once. Stated time point: week 5, during vaccination. Each dose delivered 300 ug of mutant IDH1 20-mer peptide subcutaneously with imiquimod. Material: PBMCs, obtained from a glioma patient whose treatment included an IDH1 peptide vaccine. These TCRs come from a man aged 50 to 60 with glioma.

The chain couples TRBV5-4 to TRBJ1-1, with 8 bases lining up with TRBD1. The length of the CDR3 is 17 residues. Trimming took 4 bases from V and 0 from J; bases not matched to a gene: 11. Germline loops: CDR1 SGHNT, CDR2 YYREEE (reference sequence). Written as DNA, the CDR3 is TGTGCCAGCAGCCCGGGTTGGACAGGGCTAGTGAACACTGAAGCTTTCTTT. It translates to CASSPGWTGLVNTEAFF.

The chain links TRBV5-4 to TRBJ1-1; D not resolved. Germline loops: CDR1 SGHNT, CDR2 YYREEE (reference sequence). This CDR3 is 15 amino acids long. V gave up 0 bases and J gave up 0 bases, with 9 bases separating them. CDR3 nucleotides: TGTGCCAGCAGCTTGGAGGGTGCTATGAACACTGAAGCTTTCTTT. Translation gives CASSLEGAMNTEAFF.

About this clone itself: This CDR3 is also generated by other DNA sequences in the sample. This chain uses TRBV6-6 with TRBJ1-1; maybe TRBD1 (6 bases). Trimming shortened V by 8 bases and J by 1 base, and 11 bases separated the two germline ends. The CDR3 has 13 residues. Germline-derived CDR1 and CDR2 are MNHNY and SVGAGI (reference sequence). The CDR3 is CASRPRGNTEAFF. The CDR3 DNA reads TGTGCCAGCCGACCCAGGGGGAACACTGAAGCTTTCTTT.

The chain is built from TRBV5-4 and TRBJ1-1; no definite D call. The CDR3 spans 13 residues. Germline lookup yields CDR1 SGHNT and CDR2 YYREEE (reference sequence). V was clipped by 1 base and J by 7 bases, with 11 bases between them. The CDR3 DNA follows: TGTGCCAGCAGCTTGAATCCGAGTGGTGAAGCTTTCTTT. Protein product: CASSLNPSGEAFF.

Concerning this clone: The sample has other DNA sequences that encode this CDR3 too. The chain has TRBV7-8 and TRBJ1-1; TRBD1 is a possible D gene (6 bases). Germline V gene data show CDR1 as SGHVS and CDR2 as FQNEAQ. The germline V and J ends were trimmed by 4 bases and 1 base, with 7 bases remaining between them. There are 13 residues in the CDR3. The CDR3 DNA is TGTGCCAGCAGCTCGGGACAGAACACTGAAGCTTTCTTT. It is translated as CASSSGQNTEAFF.

The gene calls are TRBV5-6 and TRBJ1-1; 10 positions agree with TRBD1. CDR3 length equals 13 residues. Germline values: CDR1 SGHDT, CDR2 YYEEEE. The V and J ends lost 3 bases and 5 bases, in that order; junction bases with no gene match: 1. DNA of the CDR3: TGTGCCAGCAGCTGGACAGGGGGGACTGAAGCTTTCTTT. The encoded protein is CASSWTGGTEAFF.

This chain uses TRBV5-6 with TRBJ2-1; perhaps D is TRBD1 or TRBD2 (5 bases each). Germline CDR1 and CDR2: SGHDT and YYEEEE. This CDR3 is 13 amino acids long. The V end was cut by 4 bases, the J end by 5 bases, with 10 bases between. The CDR3 DNA follows: TGTGCCAGCAGCCAGGGACCCCACAATGAGCAGTTCTTC. Encoded protein: CASSQGPHNEQFF.

The chain employs TRBV7-2 and TRBJ2-6; D tentatively fits TRBD1 or TRBD2 (5 bases each). V shed 4 bases and J shed 0 bases, with 10 bases lying between them. This CDR3 has 16 amino acids. Germline V gives CDR1 SGHTA, CDR2 FQGNSA. The chain's CDR3 is CASSSGRVSGANVLTF. In nucleotides, the CDR3 is TGTGCCAGCAGCTCGGGACGGGTCTCTGGGGCCAACGTCCTGACTTTC.

This clone was counted once. The chain employs TRBV7-8 and TRBJ2-7; 8 bases agree with TRBD2. The CDR3 has 13 residues. Trimming cost V 1 base and J 7 bases; bases outside gene matches: 3. The germline gives CDR1 SGHVS, CDR2 FQNEAQ. The CDR3 here is CASSLEGTSEQYF. Written as DNA, the CDR3 is TGTGCCAGCAGCTTAGAGGGGACTAGTGAGCAGTACTTC.

The chain uses TRBV6-6 and TRBJ1-5, with a possible D match to TRBD1 (5 bases). CDR3 length: 16 amino acids. Germline CDR1 reads MNHNY; CDR2 reads SVGAGI (reference sequence). V was shortened by 2 bases and J by 5 bases, with 16 bases between the two germline ends. DNA of the CDR3: TGTGCCAGCAGTTACGGGCCTGGGGCCCCCCATCAGCCCCAGCATTTT. It encodes CASSYGPGAPHQPQHF.

The genes are TRBV2 and TRBJ1-3, with unresolved D. In germline, CDR1 is SNHLY, CDR2 FYNNEI. The CDR3 is 11 residues long. Trimming removed 6 bases from V and 2 bases from J, with 2 bases in between. The CDR3 loop is CASRAGNTIYF. The CDR3 DNA is TGTGCCAGCAGGGCTGGAAACACCATATATTTT.

The V call is TRBV5-1, the J call TRBJ2-7; 8 nucleotides match TRBD2. V was clipped by 0 bases and J by 3 bases; unmatched bases: 8. Germline CDR1 is SGHRS and CDR2 is YFSETQ. The CDR3 extends over 16 amino acids. The CDR3 DNA sequence: TGCGCCAGCAGCTTGGTGCGGAGCGGGGGAGGCTACGAGCAGTACTTC. It codes for CASSLVRSGGGYEQYF. Variable domain in full (rest from reference TRBV5-1 and TRBJ2-7): KAGVTQTPRYLIKTRGQQVTLSCSPISGHRSVSWYQQTPGQGLQFLFEYFSETQRNKGNFPGRFSGRQFSNSRSEMNVSTLELGDSALYLCASSLVRSGGGYEQYFGPGTRLTVT.

This clone has more than one count but fewer than ten. CDR3 in DNA: TGTGCCAGCAGCAGGGGACATTCACAAGAGACCCAGTACTTC. This codes for CASSRGHSQETQYF. This chain uses TRBV11-2 with TRBJ2-5; a weak D match, TRBD1 (6 bases). V was trimmed by 5 bases and J by 2 bases, leaving 12 bases between them. Germline lookup yields CDR1 SGHAT and CDR2 FQNNGV. The CDR3 sequence is 14 residues long.

A few counts support this clone. The rearrangement joins TRBV5-5 to TRBJ1-5; D is unclear. The CDR3 extends over 14 amino acids. Germline loops: CDR1 SGHKS, CDR2 YYEKEE (reference sequence). V was clipped by 4 bases and J by 0 bases, with 8 bases between them. The CDR3 is CASSPDGSNQPQHF. The CDR3 DNA reads as TGTGCCAGCAGCCCGGACGGTAGCAATCAGCCCCAGCATTTT.

Only a few counts were recorded for this clone. The V and J genes are TRBV11-2 and TRBJ2-1, with 7 bases aligning to TRBD2. The CDR3 loop spans 14 amino acids. Per the germline V gene, CDR1 is SGHAT and CDR2 is FQNNGV. V lost 5 bases to trimming and J lost 6 bases; unmatched junction nucleotides: 7. CDR3 nucleotides: TGTGCCAGCAGCGCAAGCGGGGAACTCAATGAGCAGTTCTTC. Its translation: CASSASGELNEQFF. Looking up the rest from reference TRBV11-2 and TRBJ2-1 gives the full variable domain: EAGVAQSPRYKIIEKRQSVAFWCNPISGHATLYWYQQILGQGPKLLIQFQNNGVVDDSQLPKDRFSAERLKGVDSTLKIQPAKLEDSAVYLCASSASGELNEQFFGPGTRLTVL.

A word on this clone: Mismatch with germline at one junction end may stem from a read error. The gene calls are TRBV5-3 and TRBJ1-3, with D possibly being TRBD1 (5 bases). TRBV5-3 is an ORF for which the function is uncertain. The CDR3 length is 15 residues. The CDR3 sequence: CAGGGEYISGSTIYF. The CDR3 DNA reads TGTGCCGGGGGGGGTGAGTACATCTCTGGAAGCACCATATATTTT.

This clone has just one count. The rearrangement joins TRBV4-1 to TRBJ1-3; D unresolved. Germline CDR1 MGHRA, CDR2 YSYEKL. This CDR3 spans 16 amino acids. Trimming shortened V by 0 bases and J by 0 bases, and 9 bases separated the two germline ends. For the CDR3, the DNA is TGCGCCAGCAGCCAAGACCTAACCACCTCTGGAAACACCATATATTTT. Protein sequence: CASSQDLTTSGNTIYF.

The J gene is TRBJ1-1, the V gene TRBV27; 10 bases map to TRBD1. The junction had 0 bases not matched to a gene; V was cut back by 4 bases and J by 4 bases. Germline values: CDR1 MNHEY, CDR2 SMNVEV (reference sequence). The CDR3 sequence is 13 residues long. The CDR3 protein is CASSWDRGTEAFF. The CDR3 DNA sequence: TGTGCCAGCAGTTGGGACAGGGGCACTGAAGCTTTCTTT.

This chain connects TRBV19 to TRBJ2-5; D may be TRBD2 (5 bases). This CDR3 is built from 13 residues. CDR1 is LNHDA and CDR2 is SQIVND in the germline V gene (reference sequence). V was trimmed by 8 bases and J by 2 bases, leaving 12 bases between them. In DNA, the CDR3 is TGTGCCAGTGCCTCCACGGGGCAAGAGACCCAGTACTTC. Translating gives CASASTGQETQYF.

The V gene is TRBV5-4, the J gene TRBJ2-3, with no clear D. Germline lookup yields CDR1 SGHNT and CDR2 YYREEE (reference sequence). The CDR3 spans 16 residues. With 0 bases removed from V and 0 bases from J, the gap between germline ends came to 11 bases. The CDR3 protein is CASSLELGRSTDTQYF. The CDR3 coding sequence is TGTGCCAGCAGCTTGGAACTGGGCCGGAGCACAGATACGCAGTATTTT.

The chain carries TRBV5-4 and TRBJ1-2; 10 bases agree with TRBD1. CDR1 SGHNT and CDR2 YYREEE come from the germline V gene (reference sequence). The CDR3 length is 16 residues. The V gene end was trimmed by 1 base and the J gene end by 10 bases; junction bases not matched to a gene: 13. DNA for the CDR3: TGTGCCAGCAGCTTGCCCCCGGGACAGGGGACCTCTGACTACACCTTC. Translation: CASSLPPGQGTSDYTF.

This clone was counted between two and nine times. The chain's CDR3 is CSVLDRTSSGANVLTF. As DNA, the CDR3 is TGCAGCGTTCTAGACAGGACCAGCTCTGGGGCCAACGTCCTGACTTTC. The chain couples TRBV29-1 to TRBJ2-6, with D perhaps TRBD1 (6 bases). Germline loops: CDR1 SQVTM, CDR2 ANQGSEA. V was pared by 5 bases and J by 0 bases, with 14 bases between. The CDR3 extends over 16 amino acids.

The chain couples TRBV25-1 to TRBJ1-3, with D possibly matching TRBD1 (6 bases). CDR1 and CDR2 from the germline V gene are MGHDK and SYGVNS. The CDR3 sequence is 14 residues long. The V gene lost 4 bases and the J gene lost 2 bases, with 9 bases spanning the gap. CDR3 bases: TGTGCCAGCAGTGCTCAGGGGCCTGGAAACACCATATATTTT. Residues: CASSAQGPGNTIYF.

This rearrangement joins TRBV5-4 to TRBJ2-3; TRBD1 might be the D (6 bases). Germline CDR1 is SGHNT and CDR2 is YYREEE (reference sequence). V shed 4 bases and J shed 3 bases, with 15 bases lying between them. The CDR3 length is 15 residues. The DNA for the CDR3 is TGTGCCAGCAGCACTGGACAGAGGGGGACAGATACGCAGTATTTT. Amino acids: CASSTGQRGTDTQYF.

The chain has TRBV15 and TRBJ1-2, with a tentative D call TRBD1 (6 bases). Between the trimmed V and J ends, which lost 5 bases and 8 bases, there was a span of 21 bases. The CDR3 is 15 amino acids. The germline gives CDR1 LNHNV, CDR2 YYDKDF (reference sequence). In DNA, the CDR3 is TGTGCCACCAGCGCCCGGAGGGGGGCTGCGCGAGGCTACACCTTC. The encoded protein is CATSARRGAARGYTF.

J is TRBJ2-7 and V is TRBV5-4, with TRBD1 matching 8 bases. This CDR3 has 14 amino acids. With 4 bases clipped from V and 2 bases from J, the junction kept 5 bases outside the gene matches. CDR1 is SGHNT and CDR2 is YYREEE in the germline V gene (reference sequence). Written as DNA, the CDR3 is TGTGCCAGCAGCACAAGGACAGGGACCTACGAGCAGTACTTC. It encodes CASSTRTGTYEQYF.

The V and J genes are TRBV6-4 and TRBJ2-3, with 7 bases matching TRBD2. The V segment lost 7 bases and the J segment 4 bases; nucleotides outside the gene matches: 8. Germline lookup yields CDR1 MRHNA and CDR2 SNTAGT. CDR3 length equals 14 residues. The CDR3 DNA is TGTGCCAGCAAGCTAAGCGGGGACGCAGATACGCAGTATTTT. Translating it yields CASKLSGDADTQYF.